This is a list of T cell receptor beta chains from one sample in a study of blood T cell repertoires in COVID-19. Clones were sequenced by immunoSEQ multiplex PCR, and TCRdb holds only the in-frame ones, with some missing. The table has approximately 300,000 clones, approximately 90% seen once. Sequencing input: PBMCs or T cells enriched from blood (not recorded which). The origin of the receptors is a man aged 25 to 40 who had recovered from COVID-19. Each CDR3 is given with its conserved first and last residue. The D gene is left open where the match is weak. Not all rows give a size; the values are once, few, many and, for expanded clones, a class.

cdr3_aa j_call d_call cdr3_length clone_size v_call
CASSLRTAMNTEAFF TRBJ1-1 - 15 - TRBV11-3
CASSLGGSLSSYEQYF TRBJ2-7 - 16 - TRBV7-8
CASSIEVGGTAEVRAFF TRBJ1-1 - 17 - TRBV19
CASSLVFQGPYGYTF TRBJ1-2 - 15 - TRBV5-1
CASSSGQGADEKLFF TRBJ1-4 TRBD1 15 - TRBV7-9
CASSLLPYNEKLFF TRBJ1-4 - 14 - TRBV11-2
CASSPDQTHQPQHF TRBJ1-5 - 14 - TRBV18
CASSTFVTSTDTQYF TRBJ2-3 - 15 - TRBV5-1
CASRLGFSEQYF TRBJ2-7 - 12 - TRBV6-5
CASSPRRSSDEQYF TRBJ2-7 - 14 - TRBV5-4
CASRRDSTTNEKLFF TRBJ1-4 TRBD1 15 once TRBV11-2
CASSRTSGGYNEQFF TRBJ2-1 TRBD2 15 - TRBV27
CASSPKTGSHSSSGNTIYF TRBJ1-3 TRBD1 19 - TRBV18
CTSSPPNRVGGEKLFF TRBJ1-4 - 16 few TRBV1
CASSIVRGGDTIYF TRBJ1-3 - 14 once TRBV19
CASSPPNRANTEAFF TRBJ1-1 - 15 - TRBV18
CASSLEAERETQYF TRBJ2-5 - 14 - TRBV5-4
CAWRRREHMNTEAFF TRBJ1-1 - 15 few TRBV30
CASSFGGTPLHF TRBJ1-6 - 12 - TRBV19
CASSSSGTGISEAFF TRBJ1-1 TRBD1 15 - TRBV19
CASSRGLRQGRAGETQYF TRBJ2-5 - 18 - TRBV14
CASSLGGRLNALGEQYF TRBJ2-7 - 17 - TRBV27
CASSLEQSTEAFF TRBJ1-1 - 13 - TRBV11-2
CASSRGPGGSYEQYF TRBJ2-7 - 15 once TRBV3-1/TRBV3-2
CASSLGGSRRAGNTIYF TRBJ1-3 - 17 - TRBV9
CASSLFAGGPGTDTQYF TRBJ2-3 TRBD2 17 - TRBV5-1
CASSLRQGNYGYTF TRBJ1-2 TRBD1 14 - TRBV6-5
CASSLTQGIVGEKLFF TRBJ1-4 - 16 - TRBV7-9
CASRLVNSGANVLTF TRBJ2-6 - 15 - TRBV5-1
CASSLSGGITEAFF TRBJ1-1 TRBD1 14 - TRBV5-1
CASSLEGDYGYTF TRBJ1-2 - 13 few TRBV28
CASSPPGAARGLDTQYF TRBJ2-3 - 17 - TRBV11-3
CASSPGTGYEQYF TRBJ2-7 - 13 - TRBV13
CASTTGVQETQYF TRBJ2-5 TRBD1 13 - TRBV19
CATSQGPSTNEKLFF TRBJ1-4 - 15 - TRBV24-1
CASSHDGGSGANVLTF TRBJ2-6 - 16 few TRBV3-1/TRBV3-2
CASSGTVYEQYF TRBJ2-7 TRBD1 12 - TRBV7-9
CASKTTATNEKLFF TRBJ1-4 - 14 - TRBV19
CASSEVGGPRNGYTF TRBJ1-2 - 15 - TRBV6-1
CASSQVGAGNTIYF TRBJ1-3 - 14 few TRBV3-1/TRBV3-2
CASTAGTGAGELFF TRBJ1-4 TRBD1 14 - TRBV2
CASSSPTGSYGYTF TRBJ1-2 - 14 - TRBV6-6
CASSQTPGQGADTQYF TRBJ2-3 TRBD1 16 - TRBV4-1
CASSSGGLYEQYF TRBJ2-7 - 13 - TRBV6-5
CASSDGEAANEKLFF TRBJ1-4 - 15 - TRBV10-1
CASSPGDRDQETQYF TRBJ2-5 TRBD1 15 - TRBV5-1
CASSPGGGYEQYF TRBJ2-7 TRBD2 13 - TRBV7-8
CASSERASGGTDTQYF TRBJ2-3 TRBD2 16 - TRBV6-4
CASSPRTDSPLHF TRBJ1-6 - 13 - TRBV6-5
CASSQGQGNQPQHF TRBJ1-5 TRBD1 14 - TRBV5-1
CASSYSAGSTDTQYF TRBJ2-3 - 15 - TRBV6-5
CASSSTRTSSSGANVLTF TRBJ2-6 TRBD2 18 - TRBV11-3
CASSLDSRAKGGVRNTEAFF TRBJ1-1 - 20 - TRBV11-3
CASSLGDLPNSPLHF TRBJ1-6 - 15 few TRBV5-1
CASSTVRPAGTYEQYF TRBJ2-7 TRBD2 16 few TRBV7-6
CASSIDRRSNSPLHF TRBJ1-6 - 15 - TRBV19
CASSISGTGDTEAFF TRBJ1-1 TRBD1 15 - TRBV19
CASTYGGSSYNSPLHF TRBJ1-6 - 16 - TRBV28